A selection of T cell receptor beta chains follows, all from one sample in a study of T-cell memory formation after mild COVID-19. Via MiXCR, TCRdb re-called the 5' RACE reads, giving one row per CDR3 protein. The sample has about 360,000 distinct CDR3 sequences; over 10% are singletons. Sequences were obtained from PBMCs or a T cell subset sorted from them (not recorded which). These receptors all come from a man aged 18-30 years who had mild COVID-19 (a few samples of this study predate the infection). Cell type and time point are not known. Both conserved end residues are part of each CDR3. Fields, in order: V gene, CDR3 length, D gene, J gene, clone size, CDR3 protein, CDR3 DNA. D genes are given only for firm matches. Clone size is stated in some rows and not others, as once, few, many or a class when expanded.

TRBV7-6,13,-,TRBJ1-1,many,CASSLETGTEAFF,TGTGCCAGCAGCCTAGAAACCGGGACGGAAGCTTTCTTT
TRBV12-3/TRBV12-4,15,-,TRBJ1-2,few,CASSPVDWSNYGYTF,TGTGCCAGCAGTCCGGTGGACTGGAGTAACTATGGCTACACCTTC
TRBV18,15,-,TRBJ1-2,-,CASSPPSRANYGYTF,TGTGCCAGCTCACCACCGTCCAGAGCTAACTATGGCTACACCTTC
TRBV20-1,14,TRBD1,TRBJ2-3,few,CSPTPGTGPDTQYF,TGCAGCCCAACCCCAGGGACAGGGCCAGATACGCAGTATTTT
TRBV7-2,18,TRBD2,TRBJ2-7,-,CASSTRVGLAGNSYEQYF,TGTGCCAGCAGCACCAGAGTCGGACTAGCGGGGAATTCCTACGAGCAGTACTTC
TRBV10-3,11,-,TRBJ1-1,-,CAISDPAAAFF,TGTGCCATCAGTGACCCAGCGGCGGCTTTCTTT
TRBV7-8,15,-,TRBJ2-1,few,CASSLAELEVHEQFF,TGTGCCAGCAGCTTAGCAGAATTGGAGGTGCATGAGCAGTTCTTC
TRBV9,14,TRBD1,TRBJ2-7,few,CASSAGTDSYEQYF,TGTGCCAGCAGCGCAGGGACAGACTCCTACGAGCAGTACTTC
TRBV20-1,15,TRBD2,TRBJ2-3,few,CSARGGTSGGDTQYF,TGCAGTGCAAGAGGAGGAACTAGCGGGGGAGATACGCAGTATTTT
TRBV9,15,TRBD1,TRBJ1-2,few,CASSRAQGANYGYTF,TGTGCCAGCAGCCGAGCACAGGGGGCCAACTATGGCTACACCTTC
TRBV19,14,TRBD1,TRBJ2-5,-,CASSLDAGTGAQYF,TGTGCCAGTAGTCTCGACGCCGGGACAGGGGCCCAGTACTTC
TRBV9,14,-,TRBJ2-5,-,CASSVAYKGETQYF,TGTGCCAGCAGCGTAGCGTATAAGGGAGAGACCCAGTACTTC
TRBV2,13,TRBD2,TRBJ2-3,-,CASIGLAGARRYF,TGTGCCAGCATTGGACTAGCGGGGGCACGGAGGTATTTT
TRBV10-3,12,TRBD1,TRBJ1-5,many,CAIGDRDQPQHF,TGTGCCATCGGGGACAGGGATCAGCCCCAGCATTTT
TRBV21-1,15,-,TRBJ2-1,many,CASSKEPSLRNEQFF,TGTGCCAGCAGCAAAGAGCCTAGCCTCAGGAATGAGCAGTTCTTC
TRBV12-3/TRBV12-4,13,TRBD1,TRBJ1-2,-,CASSLGRGLGYTF,TGTGCCAGCAGTTTAGGCAGGGGGCTTGGCTACACCTTC
TRBV12-3/TRBV12-4,13,-,TRBJ1-2,many,CASSLTGNYGYTF,TGTGCCAGCAGCCTGACGGGAAACTATGGCTACACCTTC
TRBV5-1,15,-,TRBJ1-3,-,CASSSEALSGNTIYF,TGCGCCAGCAGCTCGGAGGCCCTCTCTGGAAACACCATATATTTT
TRBV12-3/TRBV12-4,13,-,TRBJ2-3,many,CASRGAGADTQYF,TGTGCCAGCAGGGGGGCGGGGGCAGATACGCAGTATTTT
TRBV6-4,13,-,TRBJ2-5,many,CASSVLMGETQYF,TGTGCCAGCAGTGTTTTGATGGGGGAGACCCAGTACTTC
TRBV7-2,12,-,TRBJ1-2,-,CASSPARYGYTF,TGTGCCAGCAGCCCGGCCCGCTATGGCTACACCTTC
TRBV7-2,14,TRBD1,TRBJ1-2,few,CASSFPTGGDGYTF,TGTGCCAGCAGCTTTCCGACAGGGGGGGATGGCTACACCTTC
TRBV7-2,13,-,TRBJ1-5,-,CASSIRGNQPQHF,TGTGCCAGCAGTATTAGGGGTAATCAGCCCCAGCATTTT
TRBV7-2,16,-,TRBJ1-6,few,CASSLSSTVYNSPLHF,TGTGCCAGCAGCTTATCCTCGACGGTTTATAATTCACCCCTCCACTTT
TRBV6-2/TRBV6-3,16,-,TRBJ2-3,few,CASTNGRQGATDTQYF,TGTGCCAGCACCAACGGGAGGCAGGGGGCAACAGATACGCAGTATTTT
TRBV12-3/TRBV12-4,15,-,TRBJ1-1,few,CASSGGEGAPMDAFF,TGTGCCAGCAGTGGAGGAGAAGGGGCCCCTATGGACGCTTTCTTT
TRBV5-1,14,-,TRBJ1-6,few,CASSQGRVNSPLHF,TGCGCCAGCAGCCAGGGACGGGTCAATTCACCCCTCCACTTT
TRBV7-7,15,-,TRBJ2-3,many,CASSFFQDRRDTQYF,TGTGCTAGCAGCTTCTTCCAGGACAGAAGGGATACGCAGTATTTT
TRBV29-1,17,TRBD1,TRBJ1-2,-,CSVISSITGARGYGYTF,TGCAGCGTTATAAGCTCTATTACAGGGGCTAGAGGCTATGGCTACACCTTC
TRBV4-1,15,TRBD1,TRBJ2-3,many,CASSLPGQQPDTQYF,TGCGCCAGCAGCCTCCCGGGACAGCAACCTGATACGCAGTATTTT
TRBV6-5,15,-,TRBJ1-1,few,CASSYSRQLNTEAFF,TGTGCCAGCAGTTACTCGAGACAGCTGAACACTGAAGCTTTCTTT
TRBV6-5,14,TRBD1,TRBJ2-2,-,CASSTGTAYGELFF,TGTGCCAGCAGTACTGGGACAGCCTACGGGGAGCTGTTTTTT
TRBV28,15,-,TRBJ1-4,-,CASSVFSGPNEKLFF,TGTGCCAGCAGTGTATTTTCAGGCCCTAATGAAAAACTGTTTTTT
TRBV2,14,-,TRBJ2-3,-,CASSKEGPGDTQYF,TGTGCCAGCAGTAAAGAAGGTCCCGGAGATACGCAGTATTTT
TRBV14,14,-,TRBJ1-1,-,CASSYRSFDTEAFF,TGTGCCAGCAGCTACAGGTCTTTTGACACTGAAGCTTTCTTT
TRBV4-1,15,-,TRBJ2-5,few,CASSQETRGQWTQYF,TGCGCCAGCAGCCAAGAAACCCGAGGACAGTGGACCCAGTACTTC
TRBV7-2,16,TRBD1,TRBJ1-5,-,CASSRDRGVSNQPQHF,TGTGCCAGCAGCCGGGACAGGGGCGTTAGCAATCAGCCCCAGCATTTT
TRBV12-3/TRBV12-4,14,-,TRBJ2-2,-,CASSSSSRPGELFF,TGTGCCAGCAGCAGCTCGAGCCGCCCCGGGGAGCTGTTTTTT
TRBV5-1,15,TRBD1,TRBJ2-5,many,CASSLRDRGRETQYF,TGCGCCAGCAGCTTGAGAGACAGGGGGCGAGAGACCCAGTACTTC